This T cell receptor beta chain was obtained from a study of beta chain features in type 1 diabetes (dated 2018 in TCRdb). Background for the entire study: Patients and healthy donors did not differ in mean age, gender distribution, total cell number or subset yield. Regulatory and stem cell-like memory subsets were obtained from only 8 patients and roughly 8 healthy donors, while naive and central memory subsets were obtained from all 30 or so donors. In the study, TCRB repertoires of sorted circulating CD4+ T cell subsets from recently diagnosed type 1 diabetes patients were compared with those of matched healthy donors. A total of 107,917,701 sorted cells were examined across all samples, and the number of cells per subset was strongly correlated with RNA yield.

Findings and caveats that apply to the study as a whole: PCR might favor shorter templates, but patient and control samples were amplified and corrected together, so any skew would affect both groups equally. Type 1 diabetes patients showed a moderate but significant shortening of TCRB CDR3 length in all four CD4+ subsets. Because cDNA was sequenced instead of genomic DNA, highly expressing activated cells could be over-represented, though the groups showed no difference in activation or CD3 levels. Only small numbers of individuals were included in the HLA sub-analyses, which left unresolved whether HLA type had any influence on TCRB rearrangement. The naive, central memory and regulatory TCRB repertoires appeared to resemble one another more closely among patients than among healthy donors. Fewer insertions and more nucleotide deletions at VDJ recombination sites were observed in patients with type 1 diabetes, implying thymic rearrangement abnormalities.

V loses 2 bases at its end and J loses 4 bases; junction bases beyond the gene matches: 7. CDR1 and CDR2, looked up from the germline V gene, are MGHDK and SYGVNS. The CDR3 numbers 15 residues from cysteine through phenylalanine. CDR3 DNA is the only sequence kept; it has 45 bases, read in frame from the first base. This clone was seen a few times. Its antigen is unknown. Base-call qualities are not available, and no considerably larger clone is one nucleotide away. The High Capacity cDNA Reverse Transcription Kit was used to reverse transcribe all of the isolated RNA, meaning that expressed TCRB transcripts were what got sequenced. Deep immunoSEQ sequencing was applied to naive, central memory and regulatory T cell samples, giving an average of around 4 million total reads per sample. Sorted cells were lysed in RLT buffer, and RNA was extracted using DNase-treated RNeasy Micro or Mini kits according to cell number. Each cell subset was processed on its own to prevent cross-contamination, while patient and healthy donor samples were processed together. TCRB sequences were amplified from cDNA with the immunoSEQ multiplex PCR, producing 87-bp fragments spanning the CDR3 region. Amplicons were sequenced on the Illumina HiSeq platform. In the authors' own workflow: Synthetic template baselines were used to correct PCR bias computationally, reads within Hamming distance 2 were collapsed, and singletons that could not be merged were discarded. Reads were aligned to IMGT to assign V, D and J genes, CDR3 length, and insertions or deletions at six rearrangement sites. Within each subset, clonotype counts were normalized to sorted cell number, after which true diversity and Gini coefficients were computed with the tcR R package. Repertoire sharing was quantified using the overlap coefficient calculated on TCRB nucleotide sequences. As a proxy for the pre-selection repertoire, out-of-frame TCRB sequences from naive cells were analyzed. This is the immuneACCESS table as TCRdb keeps it, with only in-frame sequences that have V and J called. A part of the clones is gone; compared with another copy, unresolved V genes explain less than half, and the rest is unexplained. V and J calls and clone size are given by that table; D and trimming were obtained from the DNA. This sample comprises 500,000 to 700,000 clones, less than 20% of them detected only once. The ten most abundant clones make up 0.07% to 0.095% of the sample.

Each donor gave one peripheral blood draw, averaging approximately 120 mL, which was collected into heparinised tubes. Naive, central memory, regulatory and stem cell-like memory CD4+ T cells were sorted on a BD FACSAria II using a panel including CD45RO, CCR7, CD25, CD127, CD95 and CD27. Purity was above 95% for every sorted population. PBMCs were isolated right away by Lymphoprep density gradient centrifugation and were stained directly, without culture. To minimize batch effects, samples were stained and sorted in pairs, one healthy donor with one patient per experiment. Sequenced: naive CD4+ T cells from blood. In light of the paper, this sample's cell subset or site label describes: true naive CD4+ T cells. The source is a man aged 18 to 29 in good health. The chain was built from TRBV25-1 and TRBJ2-5; 7 bases in the junction line up with TRBD2. CDR3 loop: CASSEQRGWGETQYF. The bases read TGTGCCAGCAGTGAACAGCGGGGTTGGGGAGAGACCCAGTACTTC.